This TCR beta chain came from a study of cytomegalovirus exposure and HLA in healthy donors (dated by TCRdb to the late 2010s). Regarding the complete study: In an earlier analysis of 550 to 750 of the donors, 276 Gb of sequence data and some 100 million unique TCR beta sequences from about 180 million T cells were reported. Around 320 gigabases of sequencing data and roughly 90 million unique TCR sequences were included in an early release covering around 650 HLA-typed donors. Of the 300 to 450 genotyped donors, roughly 80% fell in the genetic ancestry cluster associated with self-reported Caucasian donors. The study aimed to test whether cataloging public T cell receptors could reveal signatures of past pathogen exposure. The study used immunosequencing to profile the T cell repertoires of more than 650 subjects and linked those repertoires to cytomegalovirus serostatus. In addition to the first cohort of 500 to 850 subjects, a separate validation cohort of 130 or so different subjects was used. To predict cytomegalovirus infection status, the study combined high-throughput TCR immunosequencing, statistical association of individual TCRs with disease status, and machine learning. To study patterns of TCR occurrence, a later analysis re-analyzed previously published TCR beta repertoires from 550 to 800 donors and added high-resolution HLA genotyping. In the later analysis, no new phenotypic data were used to find candidate immune exposures; instead, reliance was placed on TCR beta sequences and their occurrence across donors. An earlier analysis of roughly 600 of the donors used high-throughput TCR beta sequencing to judge whether each TCR beta V gene segment behaved as functional or pseudogenic. Donor age, sex, ethnicity and CMV serostatus were compiled alongside the repertoire data. Genome-wide SNP genotypes for about three fifths of the roughly 670 donors were used in a later genetic analysis, which treated that subset as a discovery cohort. All discovery cohort repertoires had been generated using a single sequencing platform. Both class I and class II loci were covered by HLA typing, at four-digit resolution. Typing coverage differed by locus: A, B, C, DRB1 and DQB1 were typed in roughly 629-630 donors, DQA1 in 500 to 550, DPA1 in roughly 590, and DPB1 in approximately 450. Roughly five DR-DQ haplotypes were treated as single units for association and clustering because of strong linkage in the cohort. Across around 400 genotyped donors of the cohort, an average of about 250,000 unique TCR beta nucleotide sequences per donor were sequenced, and roughly 20% of those sequences were non-productive.

General study outcomes and caveats: Because some donors lacked HLA typing at each locus, the association tests relied only on the typed subset. A later genetic analysis associated a missense DCLRE1C variant with V-gene and J-gene trimming of TCR beta chains, and an independent cohort replicated the association. The authors suggested that the approach could potentially be generalized to other disease states and immunological phenotypes. A further reported finding was that TCR beta sequences accurately predicted the HLA-A and HLA-B alleles for most subjects in the first cohort. Strong co-occurrence of HLA alleles, especially DR and DQ, made assigning TCR associations to individual alleles difficult. The only immune exposure information available for the cohort was CMV serostatus. According to a later analysis, most CMV-associated TCR beta chains appeared to be HLA-restricted, and the HLA associations seemed to be driven largely by CMV exposure. According to a later genetic analysis, donors in an Asian-associated ancestry cluster had fewer N-insertions in productive TCRs than the roughly 660-donor mean. Compared with equally common non-associated chains, HLA-associated TCR beta chains in a later analysis were more clonally expanded and had lower generation probabilities. Across donors, most TCR sequences were observed very rarely, whereas some public TCRs were present in many individuals. Because counts were too low, about 18 rarely observed V segments, including chromosome 9 orphons, were excluded from the earlier analysis of some 590 of the donors. Some IMGT-functional V segments, including TRBV6-2 and TRBV6-3, could not be distinguished by the 87-base-pair reads and were therefore excluded. Specific HLA alleles were associated with 18,000 or so TCR beta sequences at a false discovery rate of 0.05 in a later analysis. A group of highly shared sequence variants was considered likely to be a technical artifact of the sequencing pipeline. A later analysis reported that several top co-occurrence clusters appeared linked to parvovirus B19, influenza, CMV and Epstein-Barr virus. The classifier was reported to diagnose cytomegalovirus status with high specificity and sensitivity in both the original and validation cohorts. Sequencing depth was assumed to be roughly uniform across donors in the presence/absence analyses, though that assumption may not hold. The study listed 150 to 200 TCR beta chains as associated with cytomegalovirus. In a later analysis, the rate of TCR association differed among HLA loci, with DRB1 alleles having the most associated TCRs and HLA-C alleles having the fewest. This cohort had only TCR beta chains sequenced, and the lack of alpha or paired-chain data limited which features could be detected. An earlier analysis of 587 of the donors showed that most TCR beta V segments appeared in productive rearrangements either about 87% or about 30% of the time, which broadly matched IMGT annotations. Linkage disequilibrium might explain the correlated functional status among segregating V segments, but an unknown experimental factor could not be ruled out. In vitro tests confirmed that a few of the cytomegalovirus-associated TCR beta chains recognize cytomegalovirus antigens.

The CDR3 covers 14 residues, taking in both the cysteine and the phenylalanine. Only the CDR3 portion is preserved as DNA: 42 bases, with reading frame beginning at the first base. V loses 2 bases of germline sequence and J loses 0 bases, and the interval between the two ends is 10 bases. As encoded in the germline V gene (reference sequence), CDR1 is GTSNPN while CDR2 is SVGIG. Library preparation employed the immunoSEQ multiplex PCR assay. For the multiplex PCR, a mixture combining 60 forward primers for TCR Vbeta segments and 13 reverse primers for TCR Jbeta segments was used. A multiplex PCR assay on genomic DNA amplified the CDR3 region of rearranged TCR beta genes. On the Illumina HiSeq System, the amplified TCR beta libraries were sequenced as 87-base-pair reads. In the paper's pipeline: Across the 700 or so repertoires, a later analysis counted tens of millions of unique TCR beta chains, 8.5 million to 12 million of which were shared by at least two donors. Raw reads were error-corrected and collapsed into unique sequences by a nearest-neighbor algorithm in which closely related sequences were merged to remove PCR and sequencing errors. Alignment of CDR3 sequences to IMGT reference sequences was used to assign V, D and J gene segments. Each retained sequence needed at least a six-nucleotide match to both a V gene segment and a J gene segment. A rearrangement was called productive if the CDR3 had no stop codons and remained in frame with V and J, and every other rearrangement was called non-productive. Following IMGT convention, CDR3 was defined as the stretch from the second conserved V-encoded cysteine up to the conserved J-encoded phenylalanine. The earlier analysis of about 500 of the donors excluded sequences that lacked an unambiguous match to a single V gene segment. In an earlier analysis of 450 to 700 of the donors, V segments were called functional above 56.7% productive rearrangements and were called segregating when the between-donor standard deviation exceeded 5%. To diagnose cytomegalovirus status from the catalog of TCR beta chain sequences, a statistical classification framework was built. In a later analysis, TCR nucleotide sequences were compared against IMGT/GENE-DB human TR gene sequences so that V and J genes could be assigned. The TCRdist pipeline was used in a later analysis to assign CDR3 sequences and most-parsimonious VDJ recombination scenarios. In a later analysis, each TCR beta chain was defined by its CDR3 amino acid sequence together with its V-gene family, and reads without a unique V-gene family were excluded. As a way to deal with suspected cross-contamination and a sequencing artifact, a later analysis dropped nearly 600 nucleotide sequences that were highly shared and had low generation probability. For each public chain, a later analysis derived a clonal expansion index from normalized ranks of inferred template counts within each repertoire. A later analysis computed generation probabilities with a VDJ recombination model fitted to out-of-frame rearrangements, and checked the results against IGoR. In a later analysis, TCR-TCR, TCR-HLA and TCR-CMV co-occurrence was scored with hypergeometric tests, and a repertoire-size bias correction was applied to TCR pairs. In a later analysis, false discovery rates were estimated by permuting HLA or CMV assignments 20 times. In a later analysis, co-occurring TCRs were grouped using DBSCAN, with TCRdist sequence similarity added in when clustering inside HLA-allele-positive subsets. Repertoires with fewer than 30,000 or more than 120,000 public chains were left out of co-occurrence clustering, as were five repertoires with anomalous nucleotide sharing. Sourced from immuneACCESS, this table was stored by TCRdb with only in-frame sequences that have V and J called. A share of the clones is absent; for the studies checked, an unresolved V gene accounts for under half, and the remainder has no known explanation. That table furnishes V, J and clone size, whereas the DNA furnished D and trimming. Present in this sample are approximately 160,000 clones, about four fifths of which were seen just once. 4.1% of the sample is in the top ten clones.

In total, roughly 670 healthy bone marrow donors made up the cohort. All cohort members were sampled while nominally healthy, although unrecorded immune exposures were likely present. The donor was CMV seropositive and belonged to the group of 250 to 350 seropositive cohort members. Each donor provided a peripheral blood sample, and peripheral blood mononuclear cells were used for TCR beta sequencing. Genomic DNA extraction from the blood cell samples was performed with the Qiagen DNeasy Blood Extraction Kit. Concerning this clone itself: It has no known antigen specificity. Qualities for individual bases were not recorded, and no much larger clone is one base off.

The sequence is built from TRBV30 and TRBJ1-1, with TRBD1 tentatively as D gene (5 bases match). The clonotype was recovered from a man aged 50-60 years in good health and CMV-seropositive. Sequenced sample: PBMCs. The nucleotide sequence is TGTGCCTGGAGTCGGACAATAATGAACACTGAAGCTTTCTTT. This yields the protein CAWSRTIMNTEAFF. Beyond the CDR3, the reference TRBV30 and TRBJ1-1 genes provide the residues; the full variable domain reads: SQTIHQWPATLVQPVGSPLSLECTVEGTSNPNLYWYRQAAGRGLQLLFYSVGIGQISSEVPQNLSASRPQDRQFILSSKKLLLSDSGFYLCAWSRTIMNTEAFFGQGTRLTVV.